This TCR beta chain was retrieved from a study of T cell repertoires in cytomegalovirus infection. Findings and caveats of the study: Clonotype analysis showed dominance of the ex vivo response by HLA-C-restricted CMV-specific TCR beta clonotypes. Carriers of CMV and the relevant HLA type were discriminated by public TCR beta frequency.

MiXCR was run by TCRdb on the reads, yielding one entry per CDR3 protein. The table shows 800,000 to 950,000 distinct CDR3 sequences, with 30% to 35% occurring only once. The sample holds a few counts of this clonotype. The antigen is undetermined. This sequence originates from a human donor in good health (CMV status not recorded). Some clones in this sample may be carry-over from other donors' samples. The material sequenced was cultured CD8+ T cells from PBMCs, taken from culture after CMV antigen stimulation.

CDR3 nucleotides: TGTGCCAGCCTTCGACAGGGTGGGCCCCAGCATTTT. Amino acid sequence: CASLRQGGPQHF. The genes are TRBV19 and TRBJ1-5; 7 bases are a match to TRBD1. Looked up from germline, CDR1 is LNHDA and CDR2 is SQIVND (reference sequence). V shed 9 bases, J shed 9 bases, and the junction held 8 bases outside the gene matches. CDR3 length equals 12 residues.